This paragraph covers one T cell receptor beta chain sequence. This specimen comes from a study of chemoradiotherapy in HPV16-positive cancers. Sequenced by immunoSEQ multiplex PCR; TCRdb stores in-frame clones only, minus some. The sample contains about 68,000 clones, 88% of which appear only once. The CDR3 length is 16 residues. The V and J ends lost 6 bases and 5 bases, in that order; junction bases with no gene match: 11. Germline-derived CDR1 and CDR2 are LNHDA and SQIVND (reference sequence). The sequence came from a human donor with HPV-associated anogenital cancer. The chain links TRBV19 to TRBJ2-3; the match to TRBD2 covers 10 bases. Sample: blood, taken from a patient who underwent chemoradiotherapy. This CDR3 is CASSLASGSSGDTQYF. The CDR3 region has the DNA TGTGCCAGTAGCCTCGCTAGCGGGAGTTCAGGAGATACGCAGTATTTT.